These 32 T cell receptor beta chains originate from one sample sequenced in a study of technical replicates of blood from four donors. Clones were read by immunoSEQ multiplex PCR, and TCRdb kept only the in-frame ones, dropping some. The profile shows around 78,000 clones, roughly 94% of them singletons. Source material: T cells isolated from PBMCs. Every receptor here comes from a human donor in good health.

This clone occurred a few times. The chain uses TRBV7-9 and TRBJ1-2; the D is unclear. CDR1 and CDR2 from the germline V gene are SEHNR and FQNEAQ (reference sequence). The V end lost 1 base, the J end lost 4 bases, and 10 bases lay between the germline ends. The CDR3 is made up of 14 amino acids. This CDR3 is CASSLVGRLYGYTF. In DNA form, the CDR3 reads TGTGCCAGCAGCTTAGTAGGCAGACTCTATGGCTACACCTTC.

The chain employs TRBV6-5 and TRBJ2-7; D might be TRBD2 (7 bases). Germline loops: CDR1 MNHEY, CDR2 SVGAGI. The CDR3 runs to 14 residues. V lost 2 bases, J lost 3 bases, and 11 bases lay in between. Here the CDR3 DNA reads TGTGCCAGCAGTTACGGGGGGGCGGTCTACGAGCAGTACTTC. Residues: CASSYGGAVYEQYF.

This clone was found once. J is TRBJ2-3 and V is TRBV11-2; 12 bases line up with TRBD1. CDR1 is SGHAT, CDR2 FQNNGV, per germline. The CDR3 runs 16 residues. V shed 6 bases and J 6 bases; nucleotides not matched to a gene: 10. As DNA, the CDR3 is TGTGCCAGCAGATCCCCCGGGACAGGGGGCGAGGATACGCAGTATTTT. Translation gives CASRSPGTGGEDTQYF.

V gene TRBV6-5 combines with J gene TRBJ1-2; the D is unclear. The CDR3 is 15 residues long. Deletions cut 6 bases from V and 3 bases from J, with 17 bases between. CDR1 and CDR2 from the germline V gene are MNHEY and SVGAGI. Here the CDR3 reads CASSHKRRGYYGYTF. DNA of the CDR3: TGTGCCAGCAGCCACAAAAGGCGGGGTTACTATGGCTACACCTTC.

This rearrangement joins TRBV27 to TRBJ2-5; 9 bases are shared with TRBD1. After removal of 5 bases from V and 4 bases from J, the junction contained 2 bases not matched to a gene. The V gene's germline CDR1 is MNHEY and CDR2 SMNVEV (reference sequence). The CDR3 is 13 amino acids. DNA for the CDR3: TGTGCCAGCAGTGCGGACAGGGGAGAGACCCAGTACTTC. Translation: CASSADRGETQYF.

This clone was detected only once. V and J are TRBV10-3 and TRBJ2-1, with 13 bases aligning to TRBD2. This CDR3 comprises 17 residues. Germline V gene data show CDR1 as ENHRY and CDR2 as SYGVKD. With 0 bases clipped from V and 7 bases from J, the junction kept 6 bases outside the gene matches. CDR3 nucleotide sequence: TGTGCCATCAGTGAGTCCCGGGGACTAGCGGGGATTAATGAGCAGTTCTTC. Amino acid sequence: CAISESRGLAGINEQFF.

CDR3 amino acids: CASSRGTPRPIQYF. In DNA, the CDR3 is TGTGCCAGCAGCCGGGGGACCCCGCGGCCCATTCAGTACTTC. The chain links TRBV5-6 to TRBJ2-4; D may be TRBD2 (6 bases). The CDR3 loop spans 14 amino acids. The germline V and J ends were trimmed by 4 bases and 9 bases, with 17 bases remaining between them. The V gene's germline CDR1 is SGHDT and CDR2 YYEEEE.

V is TRBV6-5 and J is TRBJ2-1, with D possibly matching TRBD2 (6 bases). Germline CDR1 MNHEY, CDR2 SVGAGI. The CDR3 sequence is 13 residues long. V gave up 5 bases and J gave up 10 bases, with 15 bases separating them. The CDR3 nucleotides are TGTGCCAGCAGTGCGCCAGCGGAGGGAGAGCAGTTCTTC. It encodes CASSAPAEGEQFF.

This CDR3 reads CASSFPGTVSYNEQFF. DNA of the CDR3: TGTGCCAGCAGTTTTCCCGGGACAGTTTCCTACAATGAGCAGTTCTTC. The genes are TRBV28 and TRBJ2-1; 7 nucleotides match TRBD1. The CDR3 length is 16 residues. Germline trimming cut 3 bases from V and 1 base from J; bases unmatched to any gene: 6. Germline V gives CDR1 MDHEN, CDR2 SYDVKM.

This sequence joins TRBV18 and TRBJ2-3, with a weak D call TRBD1 (5 bases). Germline CDR1 and CDR2: KGHSH and LQKENI. There are 15 residues in the CDR3. V shed 4 bases and J shed 0 bases, with 11 bases lying between them. The CDR3 DNA sequence: TGTGCCAGCTCACGAGACAGCCTTAGCACAGATACGCAGTATTTT. This codes for CASSRDSLSTDTQYF.

This clone was seen once. The J gene is TRBJ1-1, the V gene TRBV7-9; TRBD1 is a possible D gene (5 bases). Per the germline V gene, CDR1 is SEHNR and CDR2 is FQNEAQ (reference sequence). The V gene lost 4 bases and the J gene lost 6 bases, with 21 bases spanning the gap. The CDR3 sequence is 16 residues long. The CDR3 is CASSSPGTPRGAEAFF. DNA for the CDR3: TGTGCCAGCAGCTCACCCGGGACTCCCCGCGGCGCTGAAGCTTTCTTT. Full variable domain (outside the CDR3, taken from reference TRBV7-9 and TRBJ1-1): DTGVSQNPRHKITKRGQNVTFRCDPISEHNRLYWYRQTLGQGPEFLTYFQNEAQLEKSRLLSDRFSAERPKGSFSTLEIQRTEQGDSAMYLCASSSPGTPRGAEAFFGQGTRLTVV.

The chain combines TRBV28 with TRBJ1-2; TRBD1 matches at 7 bases. The J segment lost 6 bases and the V segment lost 7 bases, leaving 14 bases of the junction unmatched. Germline V gene data show CDR1 as MDHEN and CDR2 as SYDVKM. The CDR3 contains 15 residues. The CDR3 reads CASTQNRGLVDGYTF. The CDR3 bases are TGTGCCAGCACTCAAAACAGGGGCCTTGTTGATGGCTACACCTTC.

This chain uses TRBV18 with TRBJ1-2; D is uncertain. Deletions cut 3 bases from V and 5 bases from J, with 13 bases between. Germline CDR1 is KGHSH and CDR2 is LQKENI. The CDR3 sequence is 14 residues long. CDR3 sequence (DNA): TGTGCCAGCTCACCTGTTTTGGCGGATTATGGCTACACCTTC. It yields the protein CASSPVLADYGYTF. Full variable domain (remainder filled in from reference TRBV18 and TRBJ1-2): NAGVMQNPRHLVRRRGQEARLRCSPMKGHSHVYWYRQLPEEGLKFMVYLQKENIIDESGMPKERFSAEFPKEGPSILRIQQVVRGDSAAYFCASSPVLADYGYTFGSGTRLTVV.

The rearrangement uses TRBV11-1 and TRBJ2-7, with 7 bases aligning to TRBD2. V shed 3 bases, J shed 0 bases, and the junction held 5 bases outside the gene matches. Per the germline V gene, CDR1 is SGHAT and CDR2 is FQDESV (reference sequence). There are 15 residues in the CDR3. The CDR3 nucleotides read TGTGCCAGCAGCTTCCGGCGGGAGCACTCCTACGAGCAGTACTTC. It specifies CASSFRREHSYEQYF. The variable domain in full, completed from reference TRBV11-1 and TRBJ2-7, reads EAEVAQSPRYKITEKSQAVAFWCDPISGHATLYWYRQILGQGPELLVQFQDESVVDDSQLPKDRFSAERLKGVDSTLKIQPAELGDSAMYLCASSFRREHSYEQYFGPGTRLTVT.

The chain carries TRBV4-1 and TRBJ1-2; TRBD1 is a possible D gene (5 bases). The CDR3 is made up of 14 amino acids. Trimming left V 7 bases short and J 6 bases short, with 18 bases between. In germline, CDR1 is MGHRA, CDR2 YSYEKL. The CDR3 sequence: CASTPLSGPDGYTF. The CDR3 coding sequence is TGCGCCAGCACGCCCCTGTCAGGGCCGGATGGCTACACCTTC.

The chain carries TRBV27 and TRBJ1-2, with D hard to call. There are 16 residues in the CDR3. V lost 5 bases to trimming and J lost 0 bases, with 16 bases between them. Germline loops: CDR1 MNHEY, CDR2 SMNVEV (reference sequence). The CDR3 region has the DNA TGTGCCAGCAGTCCATGGCCGGGTCCTTCTAACTATGGCTACACCTTC. Its protein is CASSPWPGPSNYGYTF.

V is TRBV6-1 and J is TRBJ1-5; D may be TRBD1 (5 bases). V was shortened by 3 bases and J by 1 base, with 10 bases between the two germline ends. Germline CDR1 and CDR2: MNHNS and SASEGT. The CDR3 totals 15 residues. The CDR3 DNA reads as TGTGCCAGCAGTGACGGGGGGAACAGCAATCAGCCCCAGCATTTT. This codes for CASSDGGNSNQPQHF.

This chain joins TRBV4-1 and TRBJ1-2; 10 positions match TRBD1. Trimming removed 4 bases from V and 0 bases from J; junction bases left unmatched: 5. Per germline, CDR1 MGHRA and CDR2 YSYEKL. This CDR3 has 16 residues. CDR3 region: CASSPGQGTTNYGYTF. The CDR3 bases are TGCGCCAGCAGCCCGGGACAGGGGACAACTAACTATGGCTACACCTTC.

This chain joins TRBV5-1 and TRBJ2-1; a weak D match, TRBD2 (6 bases). The CDR3 covers 17 residues. Germline CDR1 reads SGHRS; CDR2 reads YFSETQ. The germline V and J ends were trimmed by 0 bases and 0 bases, with 13 bases remaining between them. The CDR3 DNA sequence: TGCGCCAGCAGCTTGGGTTTCGACGGGGGCTCCTACAATGAGCAGTTCTTC. Its translation: CASSLGFDGGSYNEQFF.

V and J are TRBV15 and TRBJ2-3; D might be TRBD2 (6 bases). The V end was cut by 0 bases, the J end by 1 base, with 17 bases between. The germline CDR1 and CDR2 sequences are LNHNV and YYDKDF (reference sequence). This CDR3 region has 18 residues. The CDR3 spells CATSREGAGGGGTDTQYF. The CDR3 DNA reads TGTGCCACCAGCAGAGAAGGAGCCGGGGGTGGAGGCACAGATACGCAGTATTTT. Based on the CDR3 plus reference TRBV15 and TRBJ2-3, the full variable domain is DAMVIQNPRYQVTQFGKPVTLSCSQTLNHNVMYWYQQKSSQAPKLLFHYYDKDFNNEADTPDNFQSRRPNTSFCFLDIRSPGLGDTAMYLCATSREGAGGGGTDTQYFGPGTRLTVL.

This clone has only one observation. The chain links TRBV29-1 to TRBJ2-1; 13 bases match TRBD2. Germline V lookup: CDR1 SQVTM, CDR2 ANQGSEA. The junction had 12 bases not matched to a gene; V was cut back by 0 bases and J by 7 bases. The CDR3 runs 18 residues. The CDR3 is CSVEDMGLAGWGRNEQFF. CDR3 DNA sequence: TGCAGCGTTGAAGATATGGGACTAGCGGGATGGGGGAGGAATGAGCAGTTCTTC.

The chain combines TRBV7-8 with TRBJ2-7; D remains unclear. This CDR3 has 14 amino acids. CDR1 is SGHVS, CDR2 FQNEAQ, per germline. Trimming shortened V by 3 bases and J by 2 bases, and 11 bases separated the two germline ends. CDR3 region: CASSFPSEAYEQYF. DNA for the CDR3: TGTGCCAGCAGCTTCCCCTCCGAGGCCTACGAGCAGTACTTC.

As DNA, the CDR3 is TGTGCCATCAAGTTGGGGACAGGGTACAATGAGCAGTTCTTC. Translation: CAIKLGTGYNEQFF. The chain has TRBV2 and TRBJ2-1, with 9 positions matching TRBD1. The CDR3 loop spans 14 amino acids. Trimming cost V 10 bases and J 4 bases; bases outside gene matches: 8. Germline values: CDR1 SNHLY, CDR2 FYNNEI.

The rearrangement joins TRBV13 to TRBJ1-2; 8 positions match TRBD1. The CDR3 is 14 amino acids. V dropped 4 bases and J dropped 5; count of bases not matched to a gene: 6. Germline CDR1 PRHDT, CDR2 FYEKMQ (reference sequence). As DNA, the CDR3 is TGTGCCAGCAGCTCCGGGACAGGACTATATGGCTACACCTTC. This sequence encodes CASSSGTGLYGYTF.

This clone is a singleton in its sample. The V and J genes are TRBV6-1 and TRBJ2-2; possible D gene TRBD1, 6 bases. From germline, CDR1 is MNHNS and CDR2 SASEGT. V was shortened by 6 bases and J by 10 bases, with 18 bases between the two germline ends. CDR3 length equals 14 residues. CDR3: CASRRLQGTEELFF. The CDR3, as DNA: TGTGCCAGCAGGCGACTACAGGGAACGGAGGAGCTGTTTTTT.

This chain joins TRBV5-1 and TRBJ2-7; maybe TRBD1 (6 bases). The V gene's germline CDR1 is SGHRS and CDR2 YFSETQ. CDR3 length equals 13 residues. Trimming took off 0 bases at V and 3 bases at J, with 7 bases between the two ends. CDR3 sequence: CASSLDRVYEQYF. The CDR3 DNA reads as TGCGCCAGCAGCTTGGACAGGGTCTACGAGCAGTACTTC.

V and J are TRBV2 and TRBJ1-5, with 9 bases fitting TRBD1. V trimming: 9 bases; J trimming: 6 bases; junction bases outside the gene matches: 6. This CDR3 has 13 residues. Germline-derived CDR1 and CDR2 are SNHLY and FYNNEI. DNA for the CDR3: TGTGCCAGTACAGGGGGCTCCGCTCAGCCCCAGCATTTT. It codes for CASTGGSAQPQHF.

This clone has only one observation. The V gene is TRBV6-1, the J gene TRBJ1-4; D possibly corresponds to TRBD1 (6 bases). The CDR3 runs 14 residues. V was shortened by 7 bases and J by 7 bases, with 16 bases between the two germline ends. Germline CDR1 MNHNS, CDR2 SASEGT. The CDR3 DNA follows: TGTGCCAGCAAAGGGGGTGGGGGCAGTGAAAAACTGTTTTTT. It yields the protein CASKGGGGSEKLFF.

The chain employs TRBV25-1 and TRBJ2-3, with D uncertain. The CDR3 extends over 18 amino acids. V lost 3 bases and J lost 4, with 23 bases in between. Germline V gives CDR1 MGHDK, CDR2 SYGVNS. DNA for the CDR3: TGTGCCAGCAGTGATCTGGGCAAAGACACGTCCCGTTCAGATACGCAGTATTTT. Protein product: CASSDLGKDTSRSDTQYF.

The chain has TRBV5-1 and TRBJ2-1, with D possibly TRBD2 on 6 matching bases. V was shortened by 2 bases and J by 0 bases, with 9 bases between the two germline ends. Per germline, CDR1 SGHRS and CDR2 YFSETQ. The CDR3 loop spans 15 amino acids. CDR3 sequence (DNA): TGCGCCAGCAGCTTAGCGGGTATCTCCTACAATGAGCAGTTCTTC. Its translation is CASSLAGISYNEQFF.

As for this clone: Germline and junction disagree at one end, which may indicate a read error. Other nucleotide sequences in the sample specify the same CDR3. This sequence joins TRBV5-1 and TRBJ2-7; 8 bases line up with TRBD1. Per germline, CDR1 SGHRS and CDR2 YFSETQ. CDR3 length: 12 residues. DNA for the CDR3: TGCGCCAGCAGCCCACAGGGGGGCGAGCAGTATTTC. Translated, it gives CASSPQGGEQYF.

The chain employs TRBV27 and TRBJ2-3; a weak D match, TRBD2 (7 bases). CDR1 MNHEY and CDR2 SMNVEV come from the germline V gene (reference sequence). CDR3 length equals 16 residues. V shed 6 bases and J shed 4 bases, with 20 bases lying between them. In nucleotides, the CDR3 is TGTGCCAGCAGGCACTCGGGGGGCCTCCTCGCAGATACGCAGTATTTT. Amino acids: CASRHSGGLLADTQYF.